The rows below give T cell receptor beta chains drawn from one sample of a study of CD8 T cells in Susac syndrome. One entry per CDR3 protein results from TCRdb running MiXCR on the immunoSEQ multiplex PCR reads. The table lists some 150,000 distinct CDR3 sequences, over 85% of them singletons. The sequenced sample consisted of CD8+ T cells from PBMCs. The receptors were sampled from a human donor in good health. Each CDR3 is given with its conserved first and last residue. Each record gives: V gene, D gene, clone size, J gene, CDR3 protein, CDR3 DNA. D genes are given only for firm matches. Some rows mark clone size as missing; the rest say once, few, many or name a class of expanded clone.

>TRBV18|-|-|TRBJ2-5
CASSPGARPETQYF
TGTGCCAGCTCACCCGGTGCCCGGCCAGAGACCCAGTACTTC
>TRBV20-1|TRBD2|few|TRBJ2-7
CSARLAGHYEQYF
TGCAGTGCTAGACTAGCGGGGCACTACGAGCAGTACTTC
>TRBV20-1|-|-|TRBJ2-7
CSARDQNGRPSYEQYF
TGCAGTGCTAGAGATCAGAACGGGAGACCGTCCTACGAGCAGTACTTC
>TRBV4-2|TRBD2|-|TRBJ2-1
CASSHSVSGSYNEQFF
TGTGCCAGCAGCCATTCCGTTAGCGGGAGTTACAATGAGCAGTTCTTC
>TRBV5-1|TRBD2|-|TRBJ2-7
CASSIPGTSGYEQYF
TGCGCCAGCAGCATTCCCGGGACTAGCGGCTACGAGCAGTACTTC
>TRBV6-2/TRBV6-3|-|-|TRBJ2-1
CASSYVLATSSYNEQFF
TGTGCCAGCAGTTACGTCCTAGCCACTAGCTCCTACAATGAGCAGTTCTTC
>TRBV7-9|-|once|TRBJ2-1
CASSPNFHEQFF
TGTGCCAGCAGCCCCAATTTCCATGAGCAGTTCTTC
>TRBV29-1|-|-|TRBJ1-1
CSVEGGASVEAFF
TGCAGCGTTGAAGGGGGGGCCTCGGTTGAAGCTTTCTTT
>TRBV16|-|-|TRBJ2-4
CASSGDNTNIQYF
TGTGCCAGCAGCGGTGACAACACAAACATTCAGTACTTC
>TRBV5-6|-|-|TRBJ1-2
CASSGGGEGNYGYTF
TGTGCCAGCAGCGGTGGAGGAGAGGGAAACTATGGCTACACCTTC
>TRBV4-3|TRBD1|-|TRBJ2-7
CASSQGGTGRYEQYF
TGCGCCAGCAGCCAAGGAGGGACAGGGAGATACGAGCAGTACTTC
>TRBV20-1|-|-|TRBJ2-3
CSATREDTQYF
TGCAGTGCTACCCGGGAAGATACGCAGTATTTT
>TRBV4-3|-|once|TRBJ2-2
CASSQLGSQGLFGELFF
TGCGCCAGCAGCCAACTAGGGAGTCAGGGGCTCTTCGGGGAGCTGTTTTTT
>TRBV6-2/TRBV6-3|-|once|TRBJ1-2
CASIGIHYGYTF
TGTGCCAGCATCGGTATCCACTATGGCTACACCTTC
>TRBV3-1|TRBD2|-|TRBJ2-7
CASSQGERDYEQYF
TGTGCCAGCAGCCAAGGAGAGCGGGACTACGAGCAGTACTTC
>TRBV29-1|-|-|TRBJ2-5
CSVAGTLGQETQYF
TGCAGCGTTGCCGGGACTCTTGGGCAAGAGACCCAGTACTTC
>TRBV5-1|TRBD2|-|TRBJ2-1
CASSLHATSEYNEQFF
TGCGCCAGCAGCTTGCACGCGACTAGCGAGTACAATGAGCAGTTCTTC
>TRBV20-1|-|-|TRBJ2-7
CSARDDSGPSYEQYF
TGCAGTGCTAGAGATGACAGCGGACCATCCTACGAGCAGTACTTC
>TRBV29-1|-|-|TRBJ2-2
CSGNLDGELFF
TGCAGCGGAAACTTGGACGGGGAGCTGTTTTTT
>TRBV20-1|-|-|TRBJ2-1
CSAPRNEQFF
TGCAGTGCCCCTCGAAATGAGCAGTTCTTC
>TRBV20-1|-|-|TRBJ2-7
CSARDKGNYEQYF
TGCAGTGCCAGGGACAAGGGCAACTACGAGCAGTACTTC
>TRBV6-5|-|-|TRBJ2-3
CASSYGATHTQYF
TGTGCCAGCAGTTATGGGGCCACCCATACGCAGTATTTT
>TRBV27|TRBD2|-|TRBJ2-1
CASSLGGGVREQFF
TGTGCCAGCAGTTTGGGGGGAGGGGTCCGAGAGCAGTTCTTC
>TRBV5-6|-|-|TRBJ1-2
CASSIPRTQGPYGYTF
TGTGCCAGCAGCATACCACGAACTCAGGGGCCCTATGGCTACACCTTC
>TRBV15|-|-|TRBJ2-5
CATSRGPGDDQYF
TGTGCCACCAGCAGGGGGCCAGGGGATGACCAGTACTTC
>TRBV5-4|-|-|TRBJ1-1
CASTRAAMNTEAFF
TGTGCCAGCACCAGGGCCGCGATGAACACTGAAGCTTTCTTT
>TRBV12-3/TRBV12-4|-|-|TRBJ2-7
CASSLALGLSSYEQYF
TGTGCCAGCAGTTTAGCCCTGGGACTGAGCTCCTACGAGCAGTACTTC
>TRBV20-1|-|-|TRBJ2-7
CSARVSAASSYEQYF
TGCAGTGCTAGAGTCAGCGCGGCTTCCTCCTACGAGCAGTACTTC
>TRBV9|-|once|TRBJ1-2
CASSTFLRRDYGYTF
TGTGCCAGCAGCACTTTCCTGAGACGGGACTATGGCTACACCTTC
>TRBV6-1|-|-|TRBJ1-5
CASSEIRGWNQPQHF
TGTGCCAGCAGTGAGATTCGGGGATGGAATCAGCCCCAGCATTTT
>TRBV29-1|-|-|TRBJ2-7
CSVEDQGSYEQYF
TGCAGCGTTGAAGATCAGGGCTCCTACGAGCAGTACTTC
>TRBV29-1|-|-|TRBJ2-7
CSVLEGGASVAEQYF
TGCAGCGTCCTAGAGGGGGGGGCAAGTGTAGCCGAGCAGTACTTC
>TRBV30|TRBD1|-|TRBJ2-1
CAWSEGRGRNEQFF
TGTGCCTGGAGTGAGGGCAGGGGGAGAAATGAGCAGTTCTTC
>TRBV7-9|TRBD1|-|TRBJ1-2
CASSRGTATNYGYTF
TGTGCCAGCAGCCGCGGGACAGCAACTAACTATGGCTACACCTTC
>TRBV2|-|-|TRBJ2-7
CAGAKGVSYEQYF
TGTGCCGGCGCTAAGGGTGTCTCCTACGAGCAGTACTTC
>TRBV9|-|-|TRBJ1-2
CASSASTSRGINYGYTF
TGTGCCAGCAGCGCCTCAACCTCCCGAGGGATTAACTATGGCTACACCTTC
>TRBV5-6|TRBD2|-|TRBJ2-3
CASSGWTSREINTQYF
TGTGCCAGCAGCGGATGGACTAGCAGGGAAATAAATACGCAGTATTTT
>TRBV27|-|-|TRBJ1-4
CASSLSGTWGEKLFF
TGTGCCAGCAGTTTATCCGGGACGTGGGGTGAAAAACTGTTTTTT
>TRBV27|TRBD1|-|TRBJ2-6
CASSLPDRVVLTF
TGTGCCAGCAGTTTACCCGACAGGGTCGTCCTGACTTTC
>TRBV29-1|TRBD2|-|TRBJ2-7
CSVVASGSYEQYF
TGCAGCGTTGTCGCTAGCGGGAGTTACGAGCAGTACTTC
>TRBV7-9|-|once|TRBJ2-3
CASSQGGKDTQYF
TGTGCCAGCAGCCAGGGGGGAAAAGATACGCAGTATTTT
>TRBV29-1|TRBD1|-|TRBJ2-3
CSVVPGQGGDTQYF
TGCAGCGTTGTCCCCGGACAGGGAGGAGATACGCAGTATTTT
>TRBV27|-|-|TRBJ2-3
CASSLSLGVWGADTQYF
TGTGCCAGCAGTTTAAGTCTTGGGGTCTGGGGGGCAGATACGCAGTATTTT
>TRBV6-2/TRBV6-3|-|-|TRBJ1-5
CASSSVRGSNQPQHF
TGTGCCAGCAGCTCAGTTAGGGGTAGCAATCAGCCCCAGCATTTT
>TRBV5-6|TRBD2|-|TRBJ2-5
CASSSSSGRVVKTQYF
TGTGCCAGCAGTTCCTCTAGCGGGAGAGTTGTAAAGACCCAGTACTTC
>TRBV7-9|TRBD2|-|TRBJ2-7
CASSPRGLAGVASYEQYF
TGTGCCAGCAGCCCCAGGGGACTAGCGGGAGTGGCCTCCTACGAGCAGTACTTC
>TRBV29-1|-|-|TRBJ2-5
CSVEGTQYF
TGCAGCGTTGAGGGGACCCAGTACTTC
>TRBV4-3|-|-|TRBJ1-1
CASSPREFGEAFF
TGCGCCAGCAGCCCCAGGGAATTTGGTGAAGCTTTCTTT
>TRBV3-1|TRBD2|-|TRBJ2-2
CASSQYGGYDTGELFF
TGTGCCAGCAGCCAATACGGGGGGTACGACACCGGGGAGCTGTTTTTT
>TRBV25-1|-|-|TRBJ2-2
CASSVQGFNGELFF
TGTGCCAGCAGTGTACAGGGATTCAACGGGGAGCTGTTTTTT
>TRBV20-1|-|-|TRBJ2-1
CSARDRHGVYNEQFF
TGCAGTGCTAGAGATCGACACGGTGTCTACAATGAGCAGTTCTTC
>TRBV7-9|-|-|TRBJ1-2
CASSLGAGAYGYTF
TGTGCCAGCAGCTTAGGGGCAGGGGCGTATGGCTACACCTTC
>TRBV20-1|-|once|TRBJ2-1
CSARGTTSTNEQFF
TGCAGTGCTAGAGGAACGACTAGTACCAATGAGCAGTTCTTC
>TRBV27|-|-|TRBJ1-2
CASSNRANGYTF
TGTGCCAGCAGTAATCGTGCAAATGGCTACACCTTC
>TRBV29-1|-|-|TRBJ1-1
CSYKGIHTEAFF
TGCAGCTACAAGGGGATTCACACTGAAGCTTTCTTT
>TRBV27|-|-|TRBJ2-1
CARAESGTQYNEQFF
TGTGCCAGAGCCGAATCCGGGACACAGTACAATGAGCAGTTCTTC
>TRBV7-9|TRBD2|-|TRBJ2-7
CASSPYREREGRYEQYF
TGTGCCAGCAGCCCGTATAGAGAGCGGGAGGGCCGTTACGAGCAGTACTTC